What follows are 19 T cell receptor beta chains derived from one specimen sequenced in a study of blood T cell repertoires in COVID-19. Sequencing was performed with immunoSEQ multiplex PCR; in TCRdb, only in-frame clones are kept and a portion is missing. The table has about 130,000 clones, about 85% seen once. Sequenced input: peripheral blood. Receptors were obtained from a man aged 60 to 75 with acute or convalescent COVID-19.

Notes on this clone: Sequence at one end of the junction differs from germline and may be a read error. The chain carries TRBV7-7 and TRBJ2-1; 10 nucleotides line up with TRBD2. The CDR3 loop spans 14 amino acids. Germline assignment: CDR1 SSHAT and CDR2 FNYEAQ (reference sequence). CDR3 in DNA: TGTGCTAGCAGCCCTAGCGGGAGCGTCAGTGAGCAGTTCTTC. Protein sequence: CASSPSGSVSEQFF.

Only a few counts were recorded for this clone. The V call is TRBV29-1, the J call TRBJ2-7; 8 bases line up with TRBD1. Unmatched junction bases numbered 6, after V lost 4 bases and J lost 4 bases. Germline CDR1 is SQVTM and CDR2 is ANQGSEA. The CDR3 totals 13 residues. CDR3: CSVGDRRLYEQYF. In DNA, the CDR3 is TGCAGCGTTGGGGACAGGCGATTGTACGAGCAGTACTTC.

This chain uses TRBV29-1 with TRBJ2-5, with D tentatively TRBD1 (6 bases). Germline V gene lookup returns CDR1 SQVTM and CDR2 ANQGSEA. The CDR3 sequence is 11 residues long. Trimming cost V 8 bases and J 3 bases, with 10 bases left between them. The CDR3 nucleotides are TGCAGCTGTGGGGACAAAGAGACCCAGTACTTC. It codes for CSCGDKETQYF. The entire variable domain, with the rest obtained from reference TRBV29-1 and TRBJ2-5, is as follows: SAVISQKPSRDICQRGTSLTIQCQVDSQVTMMFWYRQQPGQSLTLIATANQGSEATYESGFVIDKFPISRPNLTFSTLTVSNMSPEDSSIYLCSCGDKETQYFGPGTRLLVL.

The chain has TRBV29-1 and TRBJ1-1; D is ambiguous. CDR3 length: 11 residues. CDR1 and CDR2 (germline): SQVTM, ANQGSEA. V was shortened by 6 bases and J by 11 bases, with 16 bases between the two germline ends. In DNA, the CDR3 is TGCAGCGTGACCTACACTGGGGAGGCTTTCTTT. This translates into CSVTYTGEAFF.

V is TRBV19 and J is TRBJ1-2; D not resolved. Deletions cut 7 bases from V and 4 bases from J, with 16 bases between. This CDR3 is 14 amino acids long. Germline CDR1 LNHDA, CDR2 SQIVND (reference sequence). CDR3 region: CASKRGPDLYGYTF. The DNA of the CDR3 is TGTGCCAGTAAAAGAGGGCCAGATCTCTATGGCTACACCTTC. Complete variable domain (other parts from reference TRBV19 and TRBJ1-2): DGGITQSPKYLFRKEGQNVTLSCEQNLNHDAMYWYRQDPGQGLRLIYYSQIVNDFQKGDIAEGYSVSREKKESFPLTVTSAQKNPTAFYLCASKRGPDLYGYTFGSGTRLTVV.

The chain joins TRBV2 to TRBJ2-1; TRBD2 agrees at 13 bases. V trimming: 5 bases; J trimming: 7 bases; junction bases outside the gene matches: 5. CDR3 length equals 15 residues. Germline lookup yields CDR1 SNHLY and CDR2 FYNNEI. The CDR3 sequence is CASSRTSGSANEQFF. As DNA, the CDR3 is TGTGCCAGCAGTCGGACTAGCGGGAGTGCGAATGAGCAGTTCTTC. Supplemented by reference TRBV2 and TRBJ2-1, the full variable domain reads EPEVTQTPSHQVTQMGQEVILRCVPISNHLYFYWYRQILGQKVEFLVSFYNNEISEKSEIFDDQFSVERPDGSNFTLKIRSTKLEDSAMYFCASSRTSGSANEQFFGPGTRLTVL.

The chain joins TRBV24-1 to TRBJ2-2; 11 positions agree with TRBD1. The CDR3 consists of 17 residues. CDR1 and CDR2 (germline): KGHDR, SFDVKD. V gave up 5 bases and J gave up 6 bases; unmatched junction bases: 10. The CDR3 here is CATSGVGQGAVAGELFF. CDR3 coding DNA: TGTGCCACCAGTGGGGTTGGACAGGGGGCCGTTGCCGGGGAGCTGTTTTTT.

The rearrangement links TRBV28 to TRBJ1-4; 10 nucleotides match TRBD1. Germline V gene lookup returns CDR1 MDHEN and CDR2 SYDVKM. Trimming removed 3 bases from V and 7 bases from J; junction bases left unmatched: 5. The CDR3 extends over 15 amino acids. The CDR3 DNA reads TGTGCCAGCAGTTTTTGGACAGGGGGAGTTGAAAAACTGTTTTTT. Encoded protein: CASSFWTGGVEKLFF.

This chain links TRBV19 with TRBJ1-1; possible D gene TRBD1, 5 bases. From germline, CDR1 is LNHDA and CDR2 SQIVND (reference sequence). The CDR3 runs to 15 residues. The V and J ends lost 4 bases and 7 bases respectively, with 19 bases between them. The CDR3 loop is CASSTPRGYVGEAFF. The DNA for the CDR3 is TGTGCCAGTAGTACCCCCCGGGGGTACGTGGGTGAAGCTTTCTTT. Filled out from reference TRBV19 and TRBJ1-1, the complete variable domain reads DGGITQSPKYLFRKEGQNVTLSCEQNLNHDAMYWYRQDPGQGLRLIYYSQIVNDFQKGDIAEGYSVSREKKESFPLTVTSAQKNPTAFYLCASSTPRGYVGEAFFGQGTRLTVV.

This clone was seen more than once but under ten times. V usage is TRBV5-5 and J usage is TRBJ1-2; D ambiguous. The CDR3 covers 15 residues. The germline V and J ends were trimmed by 7 bases and 7 bases, with 23 bases remaining between them. Germline CDR1 reads SGHKS; CDR2 reads YYEKEE (reference sequence). The CDR3 spells CASSQPLRRVGGYTF. DNA for the CDR3: TGTGCCAGCTCCCAGCCCCTGAGACGGGTAGGTGGCTACACCTTC.

The gene calls are TRBV6-5 and TRBJ2-3, with D unresolved. This CDR3 comprises 13 residues. Between the trimmed V and J ends, which lost 7 bases and 4 bases, there was a span of 12 bases. CDR1 is MNHEY, CDR2 SVGAGI, per germline. DNA for the CDR3: TGTGCCAGCACCCCCCCAGGTGCAGATACGCAGTATTTT. It translates to CASTPPGADTQYF.

This chain connects TRBV12-3 or TRBV12-4 to TRBJ1-2; D call uncertain. The ends were cut back, 6 bases at V and 1 base at J, with 9 bases in the middle. This CDR3 spans 13 amino acids. The CDR3 loop is CASSLTNNYGYTF. The CDR3 coding sequence is TGTGCCAGCAGCCTCACAAATAACTATGGCTACACCTTC.

The V gene is TRBV14, the J gene TRBJ2-2; D might be TRBD2 (5 bases). CDR1 is SGHDN and CDR2 is FVKESK in the germline V gene. CDR3 length: 15 amino acids. V lost 2 bases and J lost 4, with 11 bases in between. CDR3: CASSQNFGVTGELFF. The CDR3 DNA reads as TGTGCCAGCAGCCAAAACTTCGGGGTCACCGGGGAGCTGTTTTTT.

This chain connects TRBV19 to TRBJ2-1; 10 bases line up with TRBD2. V lost 4 bases to trimming and J lost 0 bases; unmatched junction nucleotides: 0. CDR3 length: 15 amino acids. CDR1 and CDR2 (germline): LNHDA, SQIVND (reference sequence). In DNA form, the CDR3 reads TGTGCCAGTAGTAGACTAGCGGGCTCCTACAATGAGCAGTTCTTC. Residues: CASSRLAGSYNEQFF.

The V gene is TRBV7-7, the J gene TRBJ2-5; 8 bases are a match to TRBD1. In germline, CDR1 is SSHAT, CDR2 FNYEAQ (reference sequence). The CDR3 has 15 residues. After removal of 5 bases from V and 5 bases from J, the junction contained 10 bases not matched to a gene. The CDR3 loop reads CASSRDRGVSETQYF. The DNA for the CDR3 is TGTGCCAGCAGCCGAGACAGGGGTGTATCGGAGACCCAGTACTTC.

The chain links TRBV4-1 to TRBJ2-3, with D possibly TRBD1 on 5 matching bases. The CDR3 loop spans 14 amino acids. With 4 bases removed from V and 3 bases from J, the gap between germline ends came to 11 bases. The germline gives CDR1 MGHRA, CDR2 YSYEKL. CDR3 coding DNA: TGCGCCAGCAGCCCAGGGTCTAGGACAGATACGCAGTATTTT. Amino acids: CASSPGSRTDTQYF.

This clone was found a few times. This chain uses TRBV5-4 with TRBJ1-5; D remains ambiguous. Trimming stripped 0 bases from V and 0 bases from J, with 10 bases between. The CDR3 is made up of 16 amino acids. Per the germline V gene, CDR1 is SGHNT and CDR2 is YYREEE (reference sequence). The CDR3 DNA follows: TGTGCCAGCAGCTTGGGGGCGCCGGATAGCAATCAGCCCCAGCATTTT. Protein sequence: CASSLGAPDSNQPQHF.

This clone was observed once. J is TRBJ1-2 and V is TRBV9; a possible D gene is TRBD1 (5 bases). This CDR3 contains 13 residues. Germline CDR1 is SGDLS and CDR2 is YYNGEE. The ends were cut back, 4 bases at V and 4 bases at J, with 11 bases in the middle. CDR3 DNA: TGTGCCAGCAGCCGGCGGGGGGTCTATGGCTACACCTTC. This encodes CASSRRGVYGYTF.

The J gene is TRBJ2-1, the V gene TRBV7-8; 9 nucleotides match TRBD2. The V gene's germline CDR1 is SGHVS and CDR2 FQNEAQ. CDR3 length: 16 amino acids. The V gene end was trimmed by 3 bases and the J gene end by 2 bases; junction bases not matched to a gene: 5. The CDR3, as DNA: TGTGCCAGCAGCTTGCCGGCTAGCGGGACCTACAATGAGCAGTTCTTC. Its translation is CASSLPASGTYNEQFF.